Sequencing of this TCR beta chain was carried out in a study of shared clonotypes between healthy human individuals. Clones were read by immunoSEQ multiplex PCR, and TCRdb kept only the in-frame ones, dropping some. The sample includes just over 2,000,000 clones, about 95% of them seen just once. The CDR3 covers 13 residues. Trimming took 3 bases from V and 12 from J, leaving 17 bases between them. Germline CDR1 and CDR2: KGHSH and LQKENI. The rearrangement uses TRBV18 and TRBJ1-1, with D uncertain. Input material: naive CD4+ T cells sorted from blood. As for subset: CD45RA+ positively selected. This TCR was sampled from a man younger than 30 in good health. Here the CDR3 DNA reads TGTGCCAGCTCACCCCGGGCAGATTGGGGAACTTTCTTT. This sequence encodes CASSPRADWGTFF.